This T cell receptor beta chain was found in a study of vaccination and CD4 T cells after COVID-19. Concerning this clonotype: The target antigen is unknown.

Cultured CD4+ T cells had their DNA profiled by the Oncomine TCR Beta short-read assay. The template was genomic DNA from cultured CD4+ T cells. TCRdb re-derived calls from the PCR reads in MiXCR, one entry per CDR3 protein. The repertoire holds about 11,000 distinct CDR3 sequences, with about half as singletons. In germline, CDR1 is SGHVS, CDR2 FQNEAQ. CDR3 length: 18 amino acids. V shed 4 bases and J 3 bases; nucleotides not matched to a gene: 14. Sample treatment: roughly ten-day PBMC culture with coronavirus spike peptide pools or control peptides (ViraFEST assay). ViraFEST stimulated the growth of antigen-specific T cells using peptide pools and subsequently profiled their TCRs by sequencing. Two million PBMCs went into each well for culture with approximately 9.4 IU/ml IL-2 and about 10 ug/ml peptide pools. At days 3 and 7, half the medium was exchanged for fresh IL-2 medium.

The chain links TRBV7-8 to TRBJ2-3; 9 bases match TRBD1. Sample: CD4+ T cells from blood, cultured in vitro. The source of this sequence is a human donor who had recovered from COVID-19. The CDR3 loop is CASSSPRGHRGLTDTQYF. The CDR3 DNA reads as TGTGCCAGCAGCTCCCCGCGTGGACACAGGGGGCTAACAGATACGCAGTATTTT.